A single sample gave rise to the 21 T cell receptor beta chains below, sequenced in a study of blood T cell repertoires in COVID-19. Some clones are missing from TCRdb's copy, which holds only in-frame ones; the method was immunoSEQ multiplex PCR. The table includes under 300,000 clones, approximately 82% detected once. Sequencing was done on a sample of peripheral blood. The receptors originated from a man aged 25 to 45 who had recovered from COVID-19.

This chain links TRBV29-1 with TRBJ1-2, with D tentatively TRBD1 (6 bases). The germline gives CDR1 SQVTM, CDR2 ANQGSEA. Trimming took 3 bases from V and 5 from J, leaving 19 bases between them. CDR3 length equals 15 residues. CDR3 in amino acids: CSVEMLVRTAYGYTF. The CDR3, as DNA: TGCAGCGTTGAGATGTTGGTTAGGACAGCTTATGGCTACACCTTC.

The chain is built from TRBV3-1 (or the pseudogene TRBV3-2) and TRBJ2-2, with 10 bases matching TRBD1. Losses at the gene ends were 4 bases for V and 4 bases for J; bases not matched to a gene: 6. Germline V gene lookup returns CDR1 LGHDT and CDR2 YNNKEL (reference sequence). The CDR3 covers 16 residues. The CDR3 DNA sequence: TGTGCCAGCAGCCGCGCCCGGACAGGGGGCACCGGGGAGCTGTTTTTT. This gives the protein CASSRARTGGTGELFF.

This chain uses TRBV18 with TRBJ2-3; D call uncertain. Germline CDR1 and CDR2: KGHSH and LQKENI. The V end was cut by 3 bases, the J end by 6 bases, with 13 bases between. This CDR3 has 14 amino acids. The CDR3 spells CASSPLELSDTQYF. CDR3 nucleotides: TGTGCCAGCTCACCCCTAGAGTTGAGCGATACGCAGTATTTT.

The chain links TRBV19 to TRBJ1-1; the match to TRBD1 covers 9 bases. The germline gives CDR1 LNHDA, CDR2 SQIVND (reference sequence). J was trimmed by 0 bases and V by 9 bases; bases with no gene match: 20. CDR3 length equals 19 residues. For the CDR3, the DNA is TGTGCCAGCCTACGTGAGCGGACAGGGGAGCTGGGCATGAACACTGAAGCTTTCTTT. The encoded protein is CASLRERTGELGMNTEAFF.

V is TRBV20-1 and J is TRBJ2-7; 7 bases line up with TRBD1. The CDR3 totals 12 residues. Germline loops: CDR1 DFQATT, CDR2 SNEGSKA (reference sequence). After removal of 4 bases from V and 4 bases from J, the junction contained 4 bases not matched to a gene. CDR3 sequence (DNA): TGCAGTGCTACTGAACAGGGGTACGAGCAGTACGTC. This translates into CSATEQGYEQYV.

J is TRBJ2-3 and V is TRBV3-1 (or the pseudogene TRBV3-2); 11 bases match TRBD2. Trimming at V came to 4 bases and at J to 4 bases, leaving 4 bases not matched to a gene. CDR3 length: 15 amino acids. The germline V gene encodes CDR1 LGHDT and CDR2 YNNKEL (reference sequence). CDR3: CASSLVLAGADTQYF. The CDR3 nucleotides read TGTGCCAGCAGCCTTGTACTAGCGGGGGCAGATACGCAGTATTTT.

V is TRBV18 and J is TRBJ1-2, with TRBD1 matching over 8 bases. CDR3 length: 13 amino acids. V lost 6 bases, J lost 3 bases, and 3 bases stayed unmatched. Germline V gene data show CDR1 as KGHSH and CDR2 as LQKENI. CDR3 protein: CASSPGQDYGYTF. Written as DNA, the CDR3 is TGTGCCAGCTCCCCGGGACAGGACTATGGCTACACCTTC.

V is TRBV7-6 and J is TRBJ2-7; D may be TRBD2 (6 bases). The germline V gene encodes CDR1 SGHVS and CDR2 FNYEAQ. The CDR3 has 15 amino acids. Trimming pared 4 bases from V and 0 bases from J, leaving 13 bases between. The CDR3 nucleotides are TGTGCCAGCAGCTCCGTGGCGGGGAGCTCCTACGAGCAGTACTTC. It specifies CASSSVAGSSYEQYF. Using reference TRBV7-6 and TRBJ2-7 for the parts outside the CDR3, the full variable domain is GAGVSQSPRYKVTKRGQDVALRCDPISGHVSLYWYRQALGQGPEFLTYFNYEAQQDKSGLPNDRFSAERPEGSISTLTIQRTEQRDSAMYRCASSSVAGSSYEQYFGPGTRLTVT.

V is TRBV5-5 and J is TRBJ1-5; 9 bases map to TRBD1. This CDR3 has 16 residues. V lost 3 bases and J lost 5; bases outside the gene matches: 9. In germline, CDR1 is SGHKS, CDR2 YYEKEE (reference sequence). This chain's CDR3 is CASSSSGQGFDQPQHF. CDR3 DNA sequence: TGTGCCAGCAGCTCGTCGGGACAGGGATTTGATCAGCCCCAGCATTTT.

The chain is built from TRBV10-3 and TRBJ2-5; D gene unclear. V was clipped by 0 bases and J by 5 bases, with 4 bases between them. The CDR3 has 12 amino acids. CDR1 ENHRY and CDR2 SYGVKD come from the germline V gene. The CDR3 loop is CAISESPETQYF. The DNA for the CDR3 is TGTGCCATCAGTGAGTCTCCGGAGACCCAGTACTTC.

This chain links TRBV12-3 or TRBV12-4 with TRBJ1-1; D gene unclear. Trimming pared 0 bases from V and 10 bases from J, leaving 12 bases between. The CDR3 sequence is 13 residues long. The CDR3 region has the DNA TGTGCCAGCAGTTTAGCTGCGGGCCGGGGAGCTTTCTTT. Protein: CASSLAAGRGAFF.

The chain joins TRBV6-5 to TRBJ1-5; tentatively, D is TRBD1 (5 bases). Germline V gives CDR1 MNHEY, CDR2 SVGAGI. Between the trimmed V and J ends, which lost 6 bases and 2 bases, there was a span of 11 bases. The CDR3 extends over 14 amino acids. This CDR3 reads CASSSGYGNQPQHF. CDR3 nucleotide sequence: TGTGCCAGCAGCTCAGGGTACGGCAATCAGCCCCAGCATTTT.

The chain couples TRBV6-5 to TRBJ1-4; unclear D gene. Germline CDR1 MNHEY, CDR2 SVGAGI. This CDR3 is built from 15 residues. V was cut by 6 bases and J by 2 bases, with 13 bases left in between. The CDR3 loop reads CASSASAGTNEKLFF. The CDR3 nucleotides are TGTGCCAGCAGCGCTAGTGCCGGGACTAATGAAAAACTGTTTTTT.

This clone was picked up a small number of times. The rearrangement joins TRBV6-5 to TRBJ2-1; D possibly corresponds to TRBD1 (5 bases). The germline V gene has CDR1 MNHEY and CDR2 SVGAGI. V lost 6 bases to trimming and J lost 6 bases, with 9 bases between them. The CDR3 has 12 amino acids. The CDR3 region is CASRTTGNEQFF. For the CDR3, the DNA is TGTGCCAGCAGAACTACAGGCAATGAGCAGTTCTTC.

The chain has TRBV7-9 and TRBJ2-1; 9 bases map to TRBD2. With 8 bases clipped from V and 2 bases from J, the junction kept 16 bases outside the gene matches. Germline CDR1 SEHNR, CDR2 FQNEAQ (reference sequence). The CDR3 consists of 18 residues. The chain's CDR3 is CASLGISGGTSTYNEQFF. The DNA for the CDR3 is TGTGCCAGCCTCGGAATAAGCGGGGGGACCTCTACCTACAATGAGCAGTTCTTC.

This sequence joins TRBV15 and TRBJ2-1; D is unresolved. The V gene lost 0 bases and the J gene lost 4 bases, with 7 bases spanning the gap. Germline CDR1 reads LNHNV; CDR2 reads YYDKDF (reference sequence). The CDR3 spans 14 residues. The CDR3 loop reads CATSRELDYNEQFF. The CDR3 DNA is TGTGCCACCAGCAGAGAGTTAGATTACAATGAGCAGTTCTTC.

The J gene is TRBJ1-1, the V gene TRBV6-5; D is unresolved. Germline CDR1 MNHEY, CDR2 SVGAGI. Trimming took 8 bases from V and 5 from J, leaving 15 bases between them. The CDR3 covers 13 residues. This chain's CDR3 is CASCRTWETEAFF. The CDR3 region has the DNA TGTGCCAGCTGTCGTACCTGGGAGACTGAAGCTTTCTTT.

The V and J genes are TRBV4-2 and TRBJ1-1; no definite D call. The CDR3 length is 16 residues. V was shortened by 1 base and J by 1 base, with 13 bases between the two germline ends. CDR1 and CDR2 from the germline V gene are LGHNA and YNFKEQ. CDR3 sequence (DNA): TGTGCCAGCAGCCAAGTGTCGGTCAGGTCGAACACTGAAGCTTTCTTT. It codes for CASSQVSVRSNTEAFF.

V and J are TRBV2 and TRBJ1-1, with 8 bases aligning to TRBD1. The V and J ends lost 1 base and 4 bases, in that order; junction bases with no gene match: 5. CDR3 length: 15 amino acids. The V gene's germline CDR1 is SNHLY and CDR2 FYNNEI. In nucleotides, the CDR3 is TGTGCCAGCAGTGAAGGACAGGGGAGGGGCACTGAAGCTTTCTTT. It codes for CASSEGQGRGTEAFF.

CDR3: CASSTRDRTEKLFF. The CDR3 coding sequence is TGTGCCAGTAGTACCCGGGACAGAACCGAAAAACTGTTTTTT. The chain has TRBV19 and TRBJ1-4, with TRBD1 identical over 7 bases. Germline CDR1 and CDR2: LNHDA and SQIVND (reference sequence). This CDR3 is built from 14 residues. V shed 4 bases, J shed 8 bases, and the junction held 7 bases outside the gene matches.

The rearrangement links TRBV14 to TRBJ2-1; a possible D gene is TRBD1 (7 bases). Germline assignment: CDR1 SGHDN and CDR2 FVKESK. This CDR3 spans 18 amino acids. V was shortened by 3 bases and J by 0 bases, with 18 bases between the two germline ends. The CDR3 spells CASSHAGGTTFSYNEQFF. Written as DNA, the CDR3 is TGTGCCAGCAGCCATGCAGGGGGGACCACTTTCTCCTACAATGAGCAGTTCTTC. The complete variable domain, with remaining parts taken from reference TRBV14 and TRBJ2-1, reads EAGVTQFPSHSVIEKGQTVTLRCDPISGHDNLYWYRRVMGKEIKFLLHFVKESKQDESGMPNNRFLAERTGGTYSTLKVQPAELEDSGVYFCASSHAGGTTFSYNEQFFGPGTRLTVL.